This T cell receptor beta chain was identified during a study of long-term antiretroviral therapy in people with HIV. Study-level results: The clones with expansion before ART were dominant in the repertoire at all time points.

At survey level, the immunoSEQ assay was run in its v3.0 version. Profiling relied on immunoSEQ multiplex PCR, and the TCRdb table lists in-frame clones only, not all of them. Of roughly 8,500 clones detected, 81% appear once; the ten largest clones hold approximately 14%. This clone has a handful of counts. What it recognizes is unknown. The CDR3 is 15 amino acids. With 1 base clipped from V and 4 bases from J, the junction kept 5 bases outside the gene matches. CDR1 is SGHNT, CDR2 YYREEE, per germline (reference sequence). The sequence derives from a man in his forties with HIV. The chain couples TRBV5-4 to TRBJ1-2, with 9 positions matching TRBD1. The source material was unsorted PBMCs, sampled about 2.5 years before starting antiretroviral therapy. CDR3 DNA sequence: TGTGCCAGCAGCTTGCCGGGACAGGGTACCTATGGCTACACCTTC. This encodes CASSLPGQGTYGYTF.